A few counts support the clone carrying this T cell receptor beta chain. The antigen remains unidentified. This specimen comes from a study of beta chain features in type 1 diabetes. Germline V CDR1 and CDR2: SGHDN, FVKESK. This CDR3 has 12 residues. V lost 5 bases and J lost 2, with 7 bases in between. Study-wide findings and caveats: Healthy donors had naive, central memory and Treg TCRB repertoires that appeared less similar than those seen among patients.

The whole isolated RNA underwent reverse transcription, so sequencing captured expressed TCRB transcripts. Libraries were prepared by immunoSEQ multiplex PCR; TCRdb keeps only in-frame clonotypes and omits some of them. The sample holds under 550,000 clones, 10% to 12% seen once. This receptor was taken from a woman in her late teens or twenties in good health. The gene calls are TRBV14 and TRBJ2-7; unclear D gene. The sample was naive CD4+ T cells from blood. CDR3 residues: CASSRVTYEQYF. The DNA for the CDR3 is TGTGCCAGCAGCAGGGTTACCTACGAGCAGTACTTC.